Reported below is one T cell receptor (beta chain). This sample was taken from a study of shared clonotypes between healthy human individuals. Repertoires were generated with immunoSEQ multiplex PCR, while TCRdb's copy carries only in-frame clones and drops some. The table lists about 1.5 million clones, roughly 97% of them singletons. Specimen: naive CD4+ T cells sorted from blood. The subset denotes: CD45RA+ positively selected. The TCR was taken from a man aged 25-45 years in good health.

Written as DNA, the CDR3 is TGTGCCAGTAGTAAGGCCAGGGGCAACTACGAGCAGTACTTC. Translation: CASSKARGNYEQYF. The gene calls are TRBV19 and TRBJ2-7; tentative D call: TRBD1 (6 bases). Germline V CDR1 and CDR2: LNHDA, SQIVND (reference sequence). This CDR3 spans 14 amino acids. The V end was cut by 4 bases, the J end by 3 bases, with 13 bases between.